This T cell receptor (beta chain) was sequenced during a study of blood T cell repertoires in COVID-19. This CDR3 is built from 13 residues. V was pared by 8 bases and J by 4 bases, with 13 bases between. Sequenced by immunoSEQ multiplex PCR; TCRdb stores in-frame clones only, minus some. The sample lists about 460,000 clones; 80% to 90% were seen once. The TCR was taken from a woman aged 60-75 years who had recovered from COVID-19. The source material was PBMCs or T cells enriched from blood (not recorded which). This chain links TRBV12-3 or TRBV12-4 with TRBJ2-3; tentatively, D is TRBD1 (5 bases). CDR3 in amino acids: CASGPQGSDTQYF. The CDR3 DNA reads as TGTGCCAGCGGGCCCCAGGGATCAGATACGCAGTATTTT.